One and the same sample provided the 7 T cell receptor beta chains below, sequenced in a study of blood T cells in healthy people across ages. Using a J-beta primer mix together with a sample-barcoded 5' primer, a second PCR was run for roughly 6 to 12 cycles. TCRdb redid the calling of the 5' RACE reads with MiXCR, one entry per CDR3 protein. The data show fewer than 800,000 distinct CDR3 sequences, around 49% seen once. Specimen: blood. The receptors derive from a woman aged 55-69 years in good health.

The rearrangement uses TRBV20-1 and TRBJ2-2; 8 bases are shared with TRBD1. The CDR3 is 15 residues long. J was trimmed by 0 bases and V by 5 bases; bases with no gene match: 5. Germline V gene data show CDR1 as DFQATT and CDR2 as SNEGSKA (reference sequence). The CDR3 DNA reads as TGCAGTGCTCGCTCGACAGGGGCGAACACCGGGGAGCTGTTTTTT. Protein product: CSARSTGANTGELFF.

This clonotype was seen a single time. At one end, the junction sequence differs from germline, possibly due to a read error. This sequence joins TRBV20-1 and TRBJ2-3, with 13 bases identical to TRBD2. The CDR3 has 15 residues. Looked up from germline, CDR1 is DFQATT and CDR2 is SNEGSKA (reference sequence). The CDR3 region is CSARDSGLAGDAQYF. The CDR3 DNA is TGCAGTGCTAGAGATTCCGGACTAGCGGGAGATGCGCAGTATTTT.

The V and J genes are TRBV2 and TRBJ1-2; D uncertain. V was clipped by 3 bases and J by 0 bases, with 8 bases between them. Germline values: CDR1 SNHLY, CDR2 FYNNEI. The CDR3 runs 14 residues. The CDR3 DNA reads as TGTGCCAGCAGTGAGGTCTACTCTAACTATGGCTACACCTTC. Translating gives CASSEVYSNYGYTF.

Only a few counts were recorded for this clonotype. This chain links TRBV5-1 with TRBJ2-6, with 7 bases lining up with TRBD1. The CDR3 totals 15 residues. The ends lost 3 bases at V and 2 bases at J; junction bases unmatched: 2. CDR1 and CDR2 (germline): SGHRS, YFSETQ. The CDR3 nucleotides read TGCGCCAGCAGCTGGGGGACAGCTGGGGCCAACGTCCTGACTTTC. It is translated as CASSWGTAGANVLTF.

The chain is built from TRBV20-1 and TRBJ2-7; 9 bases agree with TRBD2. With 4 bases clipped from V and 4 bases from J, the junction kept 5 bases outside the gene matches. Germline CDR1 is DFQATT and CDR2 is SNEGSKA (reference sequence). There are 13 residues in the CDR3. The CDR3 spells CSAKTSGEYEQYF. The DNA for the CDR3 is TGCAGTGCTAAGACTAGCGGAGAGTACGAGCAGTACTTC.

The V gene is TRBV20-1, the J gene TRBJ2-1, with 9 bases aligning to TRBD2. The J call is in doubt because the DNA end fits TRBJ2-7 better. CDR3 length equals 17 residues. Germline loops: CDR1 DFQATT, CDR2 SNEGSKA (reference sequence). The CDR3 bases are TGCAGTGCTCCGAACCCCATTAGCGGGAGAATCTACAATGAGCAGTACTTC. Its protein product is CSAPNPISGRIYNEQYF.

This clonotype has more than one count but fewer than ten. The chain couples TRBV5-1 to TRBJ2-3; TRBD2 matches at 9 bases. Germline V gene sequence: CDR1 SGHRS, CDR2 YFSETQ. CDR3 length equals 14 residues. V was clipped by 4 bases and J by 3 bases; unmatched bases: 3. CDR3 sequence reads: CASSRSGSTDTQYF. CDR3 DNA sequence: TGCGCCAGCAGCCGTAGCGGGAGTACAGATACGCAGTATTTT.